The clone carrying this T cell receptor (beta chain) is classed as medium-sized. Its antigen is undetermined. The sample originates from a study of vaccination and CD4 T cells after COVID-19. As for the study in general: Overlapping spike peptides from SARS-CoV-2, HCoV-NL63, HCoV-OC43 and HCoV-229E served to stimulate the cells. Study-level points and caveats: Sampling was limited to relatively few convalescent patients, with no early post-infection timepoints studied.

Treatment in this sample: approximately nine-day PBMC culture with coronavirus spike peptide pools or control peptides (ViraFEST assay). About 1.8 million PBMCs per well were cultured with around 10 IU/ml IL-2 and about 11 ug/ml peptide pools. The Oncomine TCR Beta short-read assay was applied to DNA of cultured CD4+ T cells. Cultured CD4+ T cells were the source of extracted genomic DNA. TCRdb re-analysed the PCR reads in MiXCR, keeping a single row per CDR3 protein. This repertoire shows about 19,000 distinct CDR3 sequences, around 23% found once; its top ten account for approximately 7.8%. Germline trimming cut 5 bases from V and 4 bases from J; bases unmatched to any gene: 9. Germline CDR1 reads MNHEY; CDR2 reads SVGEGT. This CDR3 region has 15 residues.

This rearrangement joins TRBV6-2 or TRBV6-3 to TRBJ1-2; TRBD1 aligns across 8 bases. This receptor was identified in a human donor with COVID-19. Sequenced material: cultured CD4+ T cells from blood. CDR3: CASSPGQGRAYGYTF. As DNA, the CDR3 is TGTGCCAGCAGTCCCGGACAGGGAAGGGCCTATGGCTACACCTTC.